The 29 T cell receptor beta chains below were found in one sample sequenced in a study of blood T cell repertoires in COVID-19. Method: immunoSEQ multiplex PCR; TCRdb's copy keeps in-frame clones and lacks some. This table holds some 250,000 clones, 88% found once. Material: peripheral blood. The receptors come from a woman aged 40 to 50 who had recovered from COVID-19.

This clone has a count of ten or more. The chain is built from TRBV27 and TRBJ1-5, with a tentative D call TRBD1 (6 bases). CDR1 MNHEY and CDR2 SMNVEV come from the germline V gene (reference sequence). This CDR3 has 13 residues. V lost 1 base, J lost 8 bases, and 9 bases lay in between. The CDR3: CASSLLTGEPQHF. The CDR3 nucleotides are TGTGCCAGCAGTTTATTGACAGGTGAGCCCCAGCATTTT.

This clone was recorded a few times. The chain employs TRBV29-1 and TRBJ2-1, with 12 bases that match TRBD2. CDR1 and CDR2 from the germline V gene are SQVTM and ANQGSEA. CDR3 length: 16 amino acids. With 3 bases clipped from V and 4 bases from J, the junction kept 7 bases outside the gene matches. CDR3 in amino acids: CSVEGLAGGPYNEQFF. The DNA of the CDR3 is TGCAGCGTTGAGGGGCTAGCGGGAGGGCCGTACAATGAGCAGTTCTTC.

On this clone: Additional DNA sequences in this sample encode the identical CDR3. The chain combines TRBV11-3 with TRBJ2-2, with D maybe TRBD2 (6 bases). This CDR3 contains 17 residues. Trimming left V 0 bases short and J 3 bases short, with 14 bases between. Germline V gene sequence: CDR1 SGHNT, CDR2 YENEEA. The CDR3, as DNA: TGTGCCAGCAGCTTAGAGTTCGGCGGGACTTACACCGGGGAGCTGTTTTTT. Protein sequence: CASSLEFGGTYTGELFF.

This rearrangement joins TRBV4-3 to TRBJ2-1; 7 bases align to TRBD2. CDR1 and CDR2 from the germline V gene are LGHNA and YSLEER. Trimming cost V 0 bases and J 10 bases; bases outside gene matches: 12. The CDR3 is 16 residues long. CDR3 residues: CASSQDPGGLGGEQFF. CDR3 bases: TGCGCCAGCAGCCAAGATCCTGGAGGCTTGGGGGGGGAGCAGTTCTTC.

This rearrangement joins TRBV5-1 to TRBJ1-1; 9 bases agree with TRBD1. Germline assignment: CDR1 SGHRS and CDR2 YFSETQ. Losses at the gene ends were 2 bases for V and 1 base for J; bases not matched to a gene: 3. CDR3 size: 15 residues. CDR3 region: CASSLQGAGNTEAFF. The CDR3 nucleotides read TGCGCCAGCAGCTTACAGGGGGCCGGGAACACTGAAGCTTTCTTT.

The chain carries TRBV12-3 or TRBV12-4 and TRBJ2-3; no firm D call. The V end lost 6 bases, the J end lost 6 bases, and 13 bases lay between the germline ends. This CDR3 contains 13 residues. The CDR3 loop is CASSLRLGDTQYF. For the CDR3, the DNA is TGTGCCAGCAGCCTACGGCTCGGGGATACGCAGTATTTT.

V is TRBV3-1 (or the pseudogene TRBV3-2) and J is TRBJ1-2; 8 bases are shared with TRBD1. The CDR3 loop spans 13 amino acids. Germline CDR1 is LGHDT and CDR2 is YNNKEL (reference sequence). V lost 1 base and J lost 5; bases outside the gene matches: 0. The CDR3 region is CASSQGTGYGYTF. In DNA, the CDR3 is TGTGCCAGCAGCCAAGGGACAGGGTATGGCTACACCTTC.

This clone was seen once. V gene TRBV9 combines with J gene TRBJ1-2; tentative D call: TRBD1 (5 bases). This CDR3 is 11 amino acids long. Trimming stripped 3 bases from V and 7 bases from J, with 7 bases between. CDR1 SGDLS and CDR2 YYNGEE come from the germline V gene. Here the CDR3 DNA reads TGTGCCAGCAGCGCTCAGGGTGGCTACACCTTC. Protein: CASSAQGGYTF.

This chain uses TRBV19 with TRBJ2-1, with D maybe TRBD2 (5 bases). In germline, CDR1 is LNHDA, CDR2 SQIVND (reference sequence). V lost 1 base and J 9 bases, leaving 22 bases between the germline ends. This CDR3 has 17 residues. The CDR3 nucleotides read TGTGCCAGTAGTATAGGGGTCAGCGTCGGGGTTCCCGGTGAGCAGTTCTTC. This sequence encodes CASSIGVSVGVPGEQFF.

The rearrangement uses TRBV9 and TRBJ1-2; 8 positions agree with TRBD1. The CDR3 is made up of 16 amino acids. V lost 3 bases to trimming and J lost 4 bases; unmatched junction nucleotides: 11. Germline lookup yields CDR1 SGDLS and CDR2 YYNGEE. CDR3 bases: TGTGCCAGCAGCGCCGGACAGGGATACGGGATCTATGGCTACACCTTC. Residues: CASSAGQGYGIYGYTF.

This chain joins TRBV11-2 and TRBJ2-2; tentative D call: TRBD1 (6 bases). CDR1 and CDR2 from the germline V gene are SGHAT and FQNNGV. Trimming left V 1 base short and J 2 bases short, with 14 bases between. This CDR3 contains 17 residues. The CDR3 DNA sequence: TGTGCCAGCAGCTTAGGCCTGGGACACACTAACACCGGGGAGCTGTTTTTT. It codes for CASSLGLGHTNTGELFF.

The rearrangement links TRBV9 to TRBJ2-2, with 16 bases fitting TRBD2. Germline V gene lookup returns CDR1 SGDLS and CDR2 YYNGEE. This CDR3 region has 22 residues. Trimming took 0 bases from V and 5 from J; bases not matched to a gene: 16. CDR3: CASSVGGAPGTSGRAGTGELFF. The DNA for the CDR3 is TGTGCCAGCAGCGTAGGTGGGGCCCCCGGGACTAGCGGGAGGGCCGGGACCGGGGAGCTGTTTTTT.

This chain connects TRBV29-1 to TRBJ2-2, with D perhaps TRBD1 (6 bases). The germline V gene encodes CDR1 SQVTM and CDR2 ANQGSEA. The CDR3 has 14 residues. V gave up 4 bases and J gave up 6 bases, with 15 bases separating them. CDR3 residues: CSVARQGPAGELFF. CDR3 coding DNA: TGCAGCGTTGCCAGGCAGGGGCCTGCCGGGGAGCTGTTTTTT.

A word on this clone: A read error may produce the germline difference seen at one junction end. The chain has TRBV7-7 and TRBJ1-4; D is unresolved. This CDR3 region has 14 residues. The germline CDR1 and CDR2 sequences are SSHAT and FNYEAQ (reference sequence). The CDR3 region has the DNA TGTGCTAGCAGTTCCGGGTCCGCTAATGAAAAACTGTTTTTT. It is translated as CASSSGSANEKLFF.

The genes are TRBV5-3 and TRBJ2-7, with 13 bases aligning to TRBD2. TRBV5-3 is an ORF, with its function uncertain. This CDR3 is 22 amino acids long. V lost 2 bases to trimming and J lost 0 bases; unmatched junction nucleotides: 20. This CDR3 is CARSFVRAGTSGRANSSYEQYV. DNA of the CDR3: TGTGCCAGAAGCTTTGTCCGGGCAGGAACTAGCGGGAGGGCCAATAGCTCCTACGAGCAGTACGTC.

V usage is TRBV4-3 and J usage is TRBJ2-7, with a tentative D call TRBD1 (5 bases). This CDR3 has 14 amino acids. V was pared by 1 base and J by 4 bases, with 11 bases between. CDR1 and CDR2 from the germline V gene are LGHNA and YSLEER. CDR3 bases: TGCGCCAGCAGCCAAGGGGGCAGGGCATACGAGCAGTACTTC. The encoded protein is CASSQGGRAYEQYF.

The chain links TRBV7-9 to TRBJ2-1; possible D gene TRBD2, 5 bases. The germline gives CDR1 SEHNR, CDR2 FQNEAQ (reference sequence). V was pared by 5 bases and J by 0 bases, with 11 bases between. The CDR3 is made up of 15 amino acids. This CDR3 is CASSPPGSSYNEQFF. In nucleotides, the CDR3 is TGTGCCAGCAGCCCCCCGGGGAGCTCCTACAATGAGCAGTTCTTC.

Here the CDR3 DNA reads TGTGCCAGCAGCCTCCTGACAGGGTTGGGCGAGCAGTACTTC. Its translation: CASSLLTGLGEQYF. The chain joins TRBV6-2 or TRBV6-3 to TRBJ2-7, with 7 bases aligning to TRBD1. Germline CDR1 and CDR2: MNHEY and SVGEGT. The CDR3 length is 14 residues. V lost 6 bases and J lost 6; bases outside the gene matches: 11.

The chain links TRBV5-1 to TRBJ2-7; TRBD1 matches 11 bases. This CDR3 is built from 14 residues. Looked up from germline, CDR1 is SGHRS and CDR2 is YFSETQ. The J segment lost 2 bases and the V segment lost 4 bases, leaving 2 bases of the junction unmatched. CDR3 in amino acids: CASSRTGGPYEQYF. The CDR3 DNA reads as TGCGCCAGCAGCCGGACAGGGGGCCCCTACGAGCAGTACTTC. The whole variable domain, remainder taken from reference TRBV5-1 and TRBJ2-7, is KAGVTQTPRYLIKTRGQQVTLSCSPISGHRSVSWYQQTPGQGLQFLFEYFSETQRNKGNFPGRFSGRQFSNSRSEMNVSTLELGDSALYLCASSRTGGPYEQYFGPGTRLTVT.

The CDR3: CASGGRTPTGELFF. The CDR3 DNA sequence: TGCGCCAGCGGAGGGCGGACTCCCACCGGGGAGCTGTTTTTT. This chain joins TRBV10-1 and TRBJ2-2, with D perhaps matching TRBD2 (6 bases). The CDR3 sequence is 14 residues long. The germline V gene has CDR1 WNHNN and CDR2 SYGVQD (reference sequence). Trimming shortened V by 8 bases and J by 4 bases, and 14 bases separated the two germline ends.

This clone appeared once. The gene calls are TRBV7-9 and TRBJ1-4; D is perhaps TRBD1 (6 bases). Trimming left V 7 bases short and J 7 bases short, with 16 bases between. Germline-derived CDR1 and CDR2 are SEHNR and FQNEAQ (reference sequence). The CDR3 extends over 14 amino acids. The CDR3 loop reads CASTGLARGEKLFF. Written as DNA, the CDR3 is TGTGCCAGCACCGGCTTGGCCAGGGGTGAAAAACTGTTTTTT.

This chain uses TRBV29-1 with TRBJ2-7, with TRBD2 as a possible D gene (7 bases). Germline CDR1 reads SQVTM; CDR2 reads ANQGSEA. Trimming removed 5 bases at V and 3 bases at J, with 20 bases between. There are 15 residues in the CDR3. CDR3 DNA: TGCAGCGTTAAGAGGGGGGGCGGTCCCCGCTACGAGCAGTACTTC. It is translated as CSVKRGGGPRYEQYF.

The V call is TRBV30, the J call TRBJ1-1; no reliable D call. Germline-derived CDR1 and CDR2 are GTSNPN and SVGIG (reference sequence). V was pared by 5 bases and J by 11 bases, with 12 bases between. This CDR3 comprises 10 residues. CDR3 nucleotide sequence: TGTGCCTGGGGTCCTGAGTCGGCTTTCTTT. This gives the protein CAWGPESAFF.

This chain links TRBV4-1 with TRBJ2-7, with 11 bases fitting TRBD2. The junction had 7 bases not matched to a gene; V was cut back by 2 bases and J by 7 bases. CDR3 length equals 15 residues. CDR1 MGHRA and CDR2 YSYEKL come from the germline V gene. The CDR3 loop reads CASSQLGLAGWEQYF. The CDR3 nucleotides are TGCGCCAGCAGCCAACTCGGACTAGCGGGCTGGGAGCAGTACTTC.

This chain links TRBV30 with TRBJ1-4, with a tentative D call TRBD1 (5 bases). The CDR3 contains 17 residues. CDR1 and CDR2 (germline): GTSNPN, SVGIG (reference sequence). The V and J ends lost 3 bases and 0 bases respectively, with 17 bases between them. DNA of the CDR3: TGTGCCTGGAGCCACCCTTGGGGGAGGGCAACTAATGAAAAACTGTTTTTT. Its protein is CAWSHPWGRATNEKLFF. The whole variable domain, remainder taken from reference TRBV30 and TRBJ1-4, is SQTIHQWPATLVQPVGSPLSLECTVEGTSNPNLYWYRQAAGRGLQLLFYSVGIGQISSEVPQNLSASRPQDRQFILSSKKLLLSDSGFYLCAWSHPWGRATNEKLFFGSGTQLSVL.

CDR3 sequence (DNA): TGTGCCAGCAGCTTAGGTGGCGGGACCTCGGAGACCCAGTACTTC. It codes for CASSLGGGTSETQYF. The chain combines TRBV11-2 with TRBJ2-5; TRBD2 might be the D (6 bases). Germline V CDR1 and CDR2: SGHAT, FQNNGV. The length of the CDR3 is 15 residues. Trimming removed 1 base from V and 5 bases from J, with 14 bases in between.

The chain uses TRBV10-3 and TRBJ2-1; 9 bases are shared with TRBD2. The V gene's germline CDR1 is ENHRY and CDR2 SYGVKD. The CDR3 length is 18 residues. Unmatched junction bases numbered 10, after V lost 4 bases and J lost 0 bases. The DNA of the CDR3 is TGTGCCATCAGTGGGGCGCAGGCGGGAGGGAGCTCCTACAATGAGCAGTTCTTC. Translated, it gives CAISGAQAGGSSYNEQFF.

The CDR3 loop is CASSGTPLDEQYF. The CDR3, as DNA: TGTGCCAGTAGTGGGACTCCCCTGGATGAGCAGTACTTC. The V call is TRBV19, the J call TRBJ2-7, with a possible D match to TRBD2 (6 bases). The germline CDR1 and CDR2 sequences are LNHDA and SQIVND (reference sequence). The CDR3 covers 13 residues. The germline V and J ends were trimmed by 5 bases and 7 bases, with 15 bases remaining between them.

The CDR3 region is CASCRGGVDNEQFF. The CDR3 DNA sequence: TGTGCCTCCTGCCGGGGGGGTGTAGACAATGAGCAGTTCTTC. This sequence joins TRBV7-9 and TRBJ2-1; 8 bases match TRBD2. This CDR3 has 14 residues. The germline V gene encodes CDR1 SEHNR and CDR2 FQNEAQ (reference sequence). V was clipped by 11 bases and J by 5 bases; unmatched bases: 11.